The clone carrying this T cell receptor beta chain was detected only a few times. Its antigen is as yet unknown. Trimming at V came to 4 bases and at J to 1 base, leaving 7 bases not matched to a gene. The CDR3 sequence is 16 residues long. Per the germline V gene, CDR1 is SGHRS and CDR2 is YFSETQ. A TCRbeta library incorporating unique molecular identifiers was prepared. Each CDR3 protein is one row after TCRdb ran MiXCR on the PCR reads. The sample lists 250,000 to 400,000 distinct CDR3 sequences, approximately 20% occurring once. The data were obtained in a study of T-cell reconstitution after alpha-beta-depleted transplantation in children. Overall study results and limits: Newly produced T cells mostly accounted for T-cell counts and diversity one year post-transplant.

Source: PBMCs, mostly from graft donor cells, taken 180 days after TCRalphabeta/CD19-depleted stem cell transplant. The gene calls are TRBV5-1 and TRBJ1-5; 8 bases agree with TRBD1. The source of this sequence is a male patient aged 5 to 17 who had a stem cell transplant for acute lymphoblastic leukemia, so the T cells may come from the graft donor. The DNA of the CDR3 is TGCGCCAGCAGCCACAGGGGGGAGTGGAGCAATCAGCCCCAGCATTTT. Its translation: CASSHRGEWSNQPQHF.